Shown below are 5 T cell receptor beta chains from a single sample sequenced in a study of human T cells and chemical hapten exposure. TCRdb re-analysed the RACE reads in MiXCR, keeping a single row per CDR3 protein. The table lists fewer than 200,000 distinct CDR3 sequences, roughly 30% of them singletons. Described time point: pre-sensitization, week 0. Treatment in this sample: therapeutic diphenylcyclopropenone sensitization with weekly scalp DPC. Sequencing was performed on whole blood, taken in connection with sensitization to the hapten diphenylcyclopropenone (DPC). The source is a woman between 25 and 40 years old with alopecia areata. Some clones in this sample may be carry-over from other donors' samples.

The chain couples TRBV6-5 to TRBJ2-1; TRBD1 aligns across 9 bases. Per germline, CDR1 MNHEY and CDR2 SVGAGI. The CDR3 is 17 amino acids. Trimming took 2 bases from V and 2 from J; bases not matched to a gene: 7. DNA for the CDR3: TGTGCCAGCAGTTACGACCGGGACAGGGCGACCTACAATGAGCAGTTCTTC. This gives the protein CASSYDRDRATYNEQFF.

This clonotype appeared a few times. The V gene is TRBV6-5, the J gene TRBJ1-1; 7 bases line up with TRBD1. V was clipped by 6 bases and J by 4 bases; unmatched bases: 5. The CDR3 consists of 13 residues. Per germline, CDR1 MNHEY and CDR2 SVGAGI. CDR3 sequence (DNA): TGTGCCAGCAGAAGACAGGGTGGCACTGAAGCTTTCTTT. Its translation: CASRRQGGTEAFF.

V is TRBV21-1 and J is TRBJ2-2; TRBD2 is taken as the D call from the table, unchecked against the DNA. TRBV21-1 is reported as a pseudogene. This CDR3 is built from 17 residues. CDR3 sequence: CASSKGGLAGGCGELFF. The CDR3 DNA is TGTGCCAGCAGCAAAGGGGGACTAGCGGGGGGCTGCGGCGAGCTGTTTTTT.

This clonotype showed up many times. The CDR3 region has the DNA TGTGCCAGCAGTTTAATTCAGGGGAACTATGGCTACACCTTC. Protein product: CASSLIQGNYGYTF. The chain links TRBV28 to TRBJ1-2; tentatively, D is TRBD1 (6 bases). The CDR3 spans 14 residues. Trimming shortened V by 2 bases and J by 2 bases, and 9 bases separated the two germline ends. Germline lookup yields CDR1 MDHEN and CDR2 SYDVKM.

This chain joins TRBV20-1 and TRBJ2-7, with 8 positions matching TRBD1. Per the germline V gene, CDR1 is DFQATT and CDR2 is SNEGSKA (reference sequence). V trimming: 4 bases; J trimming: 2 bases; junction bases outside the gene matches: 7. This CDR3 comprises 14 residues. CDR3 DNA sequence: TGCAGTGCTATGGGCACAGGGGGGCCCTACGAGCAGTACTTC. The encoded protein is CSAMGTGGPYEQYF.